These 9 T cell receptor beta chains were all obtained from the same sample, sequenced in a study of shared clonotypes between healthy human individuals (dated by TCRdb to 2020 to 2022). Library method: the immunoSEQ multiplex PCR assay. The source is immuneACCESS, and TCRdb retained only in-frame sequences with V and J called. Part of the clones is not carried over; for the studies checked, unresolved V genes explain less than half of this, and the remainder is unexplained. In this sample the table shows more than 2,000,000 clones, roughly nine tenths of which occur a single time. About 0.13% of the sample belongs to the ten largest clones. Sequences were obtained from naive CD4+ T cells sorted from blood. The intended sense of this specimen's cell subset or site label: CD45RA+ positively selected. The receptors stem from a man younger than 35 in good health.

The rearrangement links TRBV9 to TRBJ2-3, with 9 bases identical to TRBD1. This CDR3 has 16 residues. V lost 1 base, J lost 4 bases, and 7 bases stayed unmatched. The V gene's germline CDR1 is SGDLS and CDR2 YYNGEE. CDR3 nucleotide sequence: TGTGCCAGCAGCGTATCGGGCGGGACAGGGTCAGATACGCAGTATTTT. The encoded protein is CASSVSGGTGSDTQYF.

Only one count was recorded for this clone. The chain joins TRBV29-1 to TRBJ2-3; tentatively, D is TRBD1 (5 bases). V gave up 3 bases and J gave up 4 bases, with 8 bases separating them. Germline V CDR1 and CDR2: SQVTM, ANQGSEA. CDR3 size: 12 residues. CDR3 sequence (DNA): TGCAGCGTTGACAGGGCCCCAGATACGCAGTATTTT. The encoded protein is CSVDRAPDTQYF.

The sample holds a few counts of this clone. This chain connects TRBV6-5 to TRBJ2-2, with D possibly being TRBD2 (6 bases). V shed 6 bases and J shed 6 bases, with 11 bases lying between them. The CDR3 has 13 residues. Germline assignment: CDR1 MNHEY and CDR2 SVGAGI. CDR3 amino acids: CASRPPGAGELFF. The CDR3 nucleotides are TGTGCCAGCAGGCCTCCGGGGGCCGGGGAGCTGTTTTTT.

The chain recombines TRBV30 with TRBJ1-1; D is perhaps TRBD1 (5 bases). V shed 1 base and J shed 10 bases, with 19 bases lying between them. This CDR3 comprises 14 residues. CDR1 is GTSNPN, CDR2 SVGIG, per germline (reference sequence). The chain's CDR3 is CAWSAGRGIGGAFF. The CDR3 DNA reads TGTGCCTGGAGTGCGGGACGGGGAATAGGAGGAGCTTTCTTT.

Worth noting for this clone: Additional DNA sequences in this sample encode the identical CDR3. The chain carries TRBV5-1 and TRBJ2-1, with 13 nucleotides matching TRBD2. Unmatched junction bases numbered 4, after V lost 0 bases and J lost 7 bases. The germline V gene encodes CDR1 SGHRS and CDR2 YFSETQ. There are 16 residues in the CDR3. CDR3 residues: CASSLAPGLAGNEQFF. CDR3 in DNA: TGCGCCAGCAGCTTGGCACCGGGACTAGCGGGAAATGAGCAGTTCTTC.

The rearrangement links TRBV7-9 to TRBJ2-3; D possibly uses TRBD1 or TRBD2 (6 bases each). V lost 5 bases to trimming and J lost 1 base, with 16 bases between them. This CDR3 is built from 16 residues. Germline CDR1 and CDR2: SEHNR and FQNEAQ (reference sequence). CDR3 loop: CASSPRLEGGTDTQYF. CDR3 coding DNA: TGTGCCAGCAGCCCTCGACTAGAGGGGGGCACAGATACGCAGTATTTT.

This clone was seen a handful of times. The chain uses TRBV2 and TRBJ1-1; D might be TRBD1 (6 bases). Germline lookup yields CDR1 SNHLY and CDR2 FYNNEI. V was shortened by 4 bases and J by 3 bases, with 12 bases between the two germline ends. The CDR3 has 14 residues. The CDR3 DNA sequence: TGTGCCAGCAGTGTAGGGGACACTGACACTGAAGCTTTCTTT. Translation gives CASSVGDTDTEAFF.

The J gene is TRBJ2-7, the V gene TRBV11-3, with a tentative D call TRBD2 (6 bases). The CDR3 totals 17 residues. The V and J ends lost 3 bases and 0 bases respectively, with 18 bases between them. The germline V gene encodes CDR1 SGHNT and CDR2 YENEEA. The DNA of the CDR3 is TGTGCCAGCAGCTTTAAGGTTGGGGGAGGAGGCTCCTACGAGCAGTACTTC. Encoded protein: CASSFKVGGGGSYEQYF.

The CDR3 loop is CASSHPLAQTYEQYF. DNA of the CDR3: TGCGCCAGCAGCCACCCGTTGGCTCAAACCTACGAGCAGTACTTC. J is TRBJ2-7 and V is TRBV4-1; the D is unclear. The CDR3 length is 15 residues. The germline V gene has CDR1 MGHRA and CDR2 YSYEKL. V lost 3 bases to trimming and J lost 2 bases, with 14 bases between them.